One sample yielded the 13 T cell receptor beta chains listed below, sequenced in a study of blood T cell repertoires in COVID-19. Some clones are missing from TCRdb's copy, which holds only in-frame ones; the method was immunoSEQ multiplex PCR. The table shows hundreds of thousands of clones, with roughly 85% occurring only once. The sequencing input was PBMCs or T cells enriched from blood (not recorded which). The receptor set was obtained from a man aged 35-49 years who had been exposed to COVID-19.

The V gene is TRBV3-1 (or the pseudogene TRBV3-2), the J gene TRBJ2-1; 13 nucleotides line up with TRBD2. This CDR3 comprises 15 residues. Germline loops: CDR1 LGHDT, CDR2 YNNKEL (reference sequence). V gave up 1 base and J gave up 13 bases; unmatched junction bases: 7. The CDR3 here is CASSQVTSGRVLQFF. In nucleotides, the CDR3 is TGTGCCAGCAGCCAAGTTACTAGCGGGAGGGTTTTACAGTTCTTC.

The chain links TRBV19 to TRBJ2-3, with a tentative D call TRBD1 (6 bases). V was clipped by 4 bases and J by 4 bases, with 15 bases between them. CDR1 LNHDA and CDR2 SQIVND come from the germline V gene (reference sequence). The CDR3 is 15 residues long. The CDR3 here is CASSNGGGPADTQYF. CDR3 nucleotides: TGTGCCAGTAGTAATGGGGGCGGCCCGGCAGATACGCAGTATTTT.

The chain carries TRBV5-1 and TRBJ1-2; 7 bases map to TRBD1. Trimming cost V 4 bases and J 2 bases; bases outside gene matches: 2. The CDR3 covers 13 residues. Germline V CDR1 and CDR2: SGHRS, YFSETQ. The chain's CDR3 is CASSVTGNYGYTF. The DNA of the CDR3 is TGCGCCAGCAGCGTGACAGGGAACTATGGCTACACCTTC.

The chain combines TRBV6-5 with TRBJ2-2; no clear D. Per the germline V gene, CDR1 is MNHEY and CDR2 is SVGAGI. The V end lost 3 bases, the J end lost 1 base, and 12 bases lay between the germline ends. This CDR3 has 16 residues. The CDR3: CASSYMARVNTGELFF. The CDR3 coding sequence is TGTGCCAGCAGTTATATGGCCCGGGTGAACACCGGGGAGCTGTTTTTT.

This clone appeared many times. The chain has TRBV1 and TRBJ1-2; the DNA was not compared with TRBD1, the D call given in the table. TRBV1 is deemed a pseudogene. The CDR3 totals 13 residues. The CDR3 here is CTSKPQGDYGYTF. The CDR3 nucleotides read TGCACCAGCAAGCCCCAGGGTGACTATGGCTACACCTTC.

This sequence joins TRBV11-3 and TRBJ2-7, with TRBD2 identical over 8 bases. The CDR3 length is 14 residues. Trimming cost V 5 bases and J 7 bases; bases outside gene matches: 10. Germline-derived CDR1 and CDR2 are SGHNT and YENEEA. In DNA form, the CDR3 reads TGTGCCAGCAGCCTACCAGCGGGAGCTCGGGAGCAGTACTTC. Residues: CASSLPAGAREQYF.

This clone was recorded many times. The CDR3 sequence: CASTLLAGSEQFF. CDR3 sequence (DNA): TGTGCCAGCACCCTACTAGCGGGAAGTGAGCAGTTCTTC. This chain uses TRBV3-1 (or the pseudogene TRBV3-2) with TRBJ2-1; TRBD2 agrees at 10 bases. The CDR3 covers 13 residues. The germline CDR1 and CDR2 sequences are LGHDT and YNNKEL (reference sequence). The V and J ends lost 7 bases and 9 bases, in that order; junction bases with no gene match: 6.

This chain links TRBV5-1 with TRBJ1-1; D is possibly TRBD1 (6 bases). Per germline, CDR1 SGHRS and CDR2 YFSETQ. The CDR3 covers 14 residues. Trimming pared 4 bases from V and 0 bases from J, leaving 10 bases between. CDR3: CASSPRGLNTEAFF. The CDR3, as DNA: TGCGCCAGCAGCCCCAGGGGTTTGAACACTGAAGCTTTCTTT.

In DNA form, the CDR3 reads TGTGCCAGCAGCAGGGGGCGGCCTAGCGGTAACAATGAGCAGTTCTTC. Its translation is CASSRGRPSGNNEQFF. The chain employs TRBV27 and TRBJ2-1, with D perhaps TRBD1 (8 bases). The ends were cut back, 6 bases at V and 5 bases at J, with 20 bases in the middle. Germline lookup yields CDR1 MNHEY and CDR2 SMNVEV (reference sequence). The CDR3 has 16 residues.

CDR3 bases: TGTGCCACCAGTGACACTAACTATGGCTACACCTTC. It is translated as CATSDTNYGYTF. The chain employs TRBV24-1 and TRBJ1-2; D call uncertain. The CDR3 is 12 residues long. Germline V gene sequence: CDR1 KGHDR, CDR2 SFDVKD. The V end was cut by 4 bases, the J end by 0 bases, with 2 bases between.

V is TRBV7-9 and J is TRBJ2-2, with TRBD2 identical over 8 bases. Per the germline V gene, CDR1 is SEHNR and CDR2 is FQNEAQ (reference sequence). The CDR3 runs to 15 residues. Trimming at V came to 8 bases and at J to 3 bases, leaving 8 bases not matched to a gene. CDR3 loop: CASDPGTRDTGELFF. The CDR3 DNA reads TGTGCCAGCGACCCCGGGACTAGAGACACCGGGGAGCTGTTTTTT.

This clone has a handful of counts. This sequence joins TRBV11-2 and TRBJ2-1; TRBD2 matches at 11 bases. V shed 0 bases and J 2 bases; nucleotides not matched to a gene: 0. The CDR3 extends over 16 amino acids. The germline CDR1 and CDR2 sequences are SGHAT and FQNNGV. CDR3 DNA: TGTGCCAGCAGCTTAGAGGGACTAGCGGCCTACAATGAGCAGTTCTTC. Its translation is CASSLEGLAAYNEQFF.

This clone showed up just a few times. The V gene is TRBV5-5, the J gene TRBJ2-3; 10 bases agree with TRBD1. Germline values: CDR1 SGHKS, CDR2 YYEKEE (reference sequence). The junction had 10 bases not matched to a gene; V was cut back by 4 bases and J by 5 bases. This CDR3 comprises 16 residues. CDR3 nucleotides: TGTGCCAGCAGCGCGAGACAGGGGGCACTTCGAGATACGCAGTATTTT. Its protein is CASSARQGALRDTQYF.